The clone carrying this T cell receptor (beta chain) occurred many times. The data originate from a study of CDR3 diversity in severe acne. TCRdb recomputed calls from the PCR reads with MiXCR, one row per CDR3 protein. The data show approximately 90,000 distinct CDR3 sequences, about 50% seen once. V lost 8 bases and J 6 bases, leaving 18 bases between the germline ends. CDR1 and CDR2 from the germline V gene are LNHDA and SQIVND (reference sequence). The CDR3 has 14 amino acids. The receptor's source is a male donor in good health, serving as a control. Source material: blood. This chain uses TRBV19 with TRBJ2-3; D is undetermined. CDR3 in amino acids: CASSESQPRDTQYF. CDR3 bases: TGTGCCAGTTCTGAGAGCCAACCCCGCGATACGCAGTATTTT. Full variable domain (missing parts from reference TRBV19 and TRBJ2-3): DGGITQSPKYLFRKEGQNVTLSCEQNLNHDAMYWYRQDPGQGLRLIYYSQIVNDFQKGDIAEGYSVSREKKESFPLTVTSAQKNPTAFYLCASSESQPRDTQYFGPGTRLTVL.